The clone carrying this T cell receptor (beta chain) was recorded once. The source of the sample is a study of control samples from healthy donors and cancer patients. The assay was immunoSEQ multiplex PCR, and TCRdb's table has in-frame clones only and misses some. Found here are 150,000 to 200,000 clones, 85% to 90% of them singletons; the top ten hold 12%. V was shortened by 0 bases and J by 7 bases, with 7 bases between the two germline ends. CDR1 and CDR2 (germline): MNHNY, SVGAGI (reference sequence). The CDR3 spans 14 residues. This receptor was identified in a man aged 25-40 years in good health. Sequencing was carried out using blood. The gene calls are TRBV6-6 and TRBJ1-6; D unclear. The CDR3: CASSYSASNSPLHF. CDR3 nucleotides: TGTGCCAGCAGTTACTCGGCCAGCAATTCACCCCTCCACTTT.